The 25 T cell receptor beta chains presented below share a single source sample, sequenced in a study of human T cells and chemical hapten exposure. Time point described: patch test 2, 6 weeks after DPC sensitization. As for treatment: therapeutic diphenylcyclopropenone sensitization with weekly scalp DPC. TCRdb processed the RACE reads anew with MiXCR; each CDR3 protein has one entry. The sample records roughly 140,000 distinct CDR3 sequences, 10% to 15% being singletons. The sample here was whole blood, taken in connection with sensitization to the hapten diphenylcyclopropenone (DPC). Source of these receptors: a woman aged 50 to 65 with alopecia areata. Some clones in this sample may be carry-over from other donors' samples.

V and J are TRBV18 and TRBJ1-2; D possibly corresponds to TRBD1 (5 bases). This CDR3 comprises 16 residues. The germline gives CDR1 KGHSH, CDR2 LQKENI. V lost 0 bases to trimming and J lost 7 bases, with 18 bases between them. The CDR3, as DNA: TGTGCCAGCTCACCACCGTTCATGCAGCAGGGTGGTGGCTACACCTTC. Translating gives CASSPPFMQQGGGYTF.

V and J are TRBV7-3 and TRBJ2-1; no clear D. Trimming shortened V by 5 bases and J by 7 bases, and 12 bases separated the two germline ends. The CDR3 loop spans 13 amino acids. Germline V CDR1 and CDR2: SGHTA, FQGTGA. The CDR3 here is CASSITVQNEQFF. In DNA form, the CDR3 reads TGTGCCAGCAGCATCACCGTTCAGAATGAGCAGTTCTTC. Variable domain in full (rest from reference TRBV7-3 and TRBJ2-1): GAGVSQTPSNKVTEKGKYVELRCDPISGHTALYWYRQSLGQGPEFLIYFQGTGAADDSGLPNDRFFAVRPEGSVSTLKIQRTERGDSAVYLCASSITVQNEQFFGPGTRLTVL.

The DNA for the CDR3 is TGCGCCAGCAGCTTGGTGGCTAGCGGGAGCGGGACAGATACGCAGTATTTT. Amino acid sequence: CASSLVASGSGTDTQYF. This rearrangement joins TRBV5-1 to TRBJ2-3; TRBD2 matches at 10 bases. The V gene's germline CDR1 is SGHRS and CDR2 YFSETQ. The V and J ends lost 0 bases and 3 bases, in that order; junction bases with no gene match: 7. CDR3 length: 17 residues.

The chain uses TRBV29-1 and TRBJ2-5; 7 nucleotides agree with TRBD1. After removal of 7 bases from V and 2 bases from J, the junction contained 7 bases not matched to a gene. The CDR3 has 13 amino acids. The germline gives CDR1 SQVTM, CDR2 ANQGSEA. The CDR3 loop is CSGRQGGQETQYF. The CDR3 DNA reads TGCAGCGGCCGACAGGGTGGACAAGAGACCCAGTACTTC. The full variable domain, rest sourced from reference TRBV29-1 and TRBJ2-5, is SAVISQKPSRDICQRGTSLTIQCQVDSQVTMMFWYRQQPGQSLTLIATANQGSEATYESGFVIDKFPISRPNLTFSTLTVSNMSPEDSSIYLCSGRQGGQETQYFGPGTRLLVL.

About this clonotype itself: The junction differs from germline at one of its ends, possibly a read error. The rearrangement uses TRBV3-1 and TRBJ2-5; no firm D call. The CDR3 length is 16 residues. Per the germline V gene, CDR1 is LGHDT and CDR2 is YNNKEL (reference sequence). The CDR3 DNA reads as TGTGCCAGCACCCAAGGCCCCTCCTCCCAAGCAGAGACCCAGTACTTC. It codes for CASTQGPSSQAETQYF.

This clonotype was counted a single time. Compared with germline, one end of the junction differs, possibly owing to a read error. J is TRBJ2-5 and V is TRBV4-3; 7 bases match TRBD1. Germline CDR1 is LGHNA and CDR2 is YSLEER. The CDR3 is 15 amino acids. CDR3 residues: CASSQGQGLRETQHF. The CDR3 nucleotides are TGCGCCAGCAGCCAAGGACAGGGTTTAAGGGAGACCCAGCACTTC.

Points on this clonotype: A read error may produce the germline difference seen at one junction end. The V and J genes are TRBV7-8 and TRBJ2-1; D call uncertain. CDR1 is SGHVS and CDR2 is FQNEAQ in the germline V gene. The CDR3 extends over 12 amino acids. The CDR3, as DNA: TGTGCCAGCAGCCTTCGGACCAATGAGCGGTTCTTC. It translates to CASSLRTNERFF.

This clonotype has ten or more counts. The rearrangement links TRBV11-3 to TRBJ2-2, with TRBD2 matching over 12 bases. The CDR3 runs to 16 residues. Per the germline V gene, CDR1 is SGHNT and CDR2 is YENEEA. V dropped 3 bases and J dropped 4; count of bases not matched to a gene: 3. CDR3 in amino acids: CASSFSSGRATGELFF. The CDR3 region has the DNA TGTGCCAGCAGCTTCTCTAGCGGGAGGGCCACCGGGGAGCTGTTTTTT. Combining the CDR3 with reference TRBV11-3 and TRBJ2-2 gives the whole variable domain EAGVVQSPRYKIIEKKQPVAFWCNPISGHNTLYWYLQNLGQGPELLIRYENEEAVDDSQLPKDRFSAERLKGVDSTLKIQPAELGDSAVYLCASSFSSGRATGELFFGEGSRLTVL.

The chain couples TRBV29-1 to TRBJ1-2; D is possibly TRBD1 (5 bases). CDR3 size: 11 residues. Germline CDR1 and CDR2: SQVTM and ANQGSEA. V lost 6 bases, J lost 5 bases, and 10 bases lay in between. As DNA, the CDR3 is TGCAGCGTCGGGGCCGCGTATGGCTACACCTTC. Translation gives CSVGAAYGYTF.

This chain uses TRBV11-1 with TRBJ2-1; D unclear. The V and J ends lost 1 base and 14 bases respectively, with 15 bases between them. The CDR3 runs to 13 residues. Germline-derived CDR1 and CDR2 are SGHAT and FQDESV (reference sequence). The chain's CDR3 is CASSLGRLQEKFF. CDR3 DNA: TGTGCCAGCAGCTTAGGCAGGCTACAAGAGAAGTTCTTC.

This clonotype turned up a few times. This chain uses TRBV24-1 with TRBJ2-7; maybe TRBD1 (5 bases). CDR3 length equals 15 residues. V lost 3 bases, J lost 1 base, and 12 bases lay in between. Looked up from germline, CDR1 is KGHDR and CDR2 is SFDVKD. The CDR3 protein is CATSDQDKPSYEQYF. CDR3 sequence (DNA): TGTGCCACCAGTGATCAGGACAAGCCTTCCTACGAGCAGTACTTC.

This clonotype was picked up a small number of times. The junction does not match germline at one end; this may be a read error. V gene TRBV27 combines with J gene TRBJ2-3, with D tentatively TRBD2 (6 bases). CDR3 size: 16 residues. Germline lookup yields CDR1 MNHEY and CDR2 SMNVEV (reference sequence). CDR3 protein: CASSLSFGGSRDTQYF. Here the CDR3 DNA reads TGTGCCAGCAGTTTATCGTTCGGGGGAAGCAGAGATACGCAGTATTTT.

There are a few counts of this clonotype. V is TRBV7-3 and J is TRBJ2-3; 12 bases map to TRBD1. Looked up from germline, CDR1 is SGHTA and CDR2 is FQGTGA. The CDR3 is 19 residues long. Germline trimming cut 5 bases from V and 1 base from J; bases unmatched to any gene: 13. Here the CDR3 reads CASSMTGTGGSTRTDTQYF. In DNA form, the CDR3 reads TGTGCCAGCAGCATGACCGGGACAGGGGGCTCAACCCGCACAGATACGCAGTATTTT.

This clonotype has at least ten counts. The J gene is TRBJ2-1, the V gene TRBV4-3; the match to TRBD1 covers 9 bases. Germline V gives CDR1 LGHNA, CDR2 YSLEER. CDR3 length: 15 amino acids. Trimming took 1 base from V and 2 from J; bases not matched to a gene: 0. CDR3 DNA sequence: TGCGCCAGCAGCCAAGGACAGGGGGCCTACAATGAGCAGTTCTTC. It translates to CASSQGQGAYNEQFF.

This clonotype was seen many times. The chain is built from TRBV12-3 or TRBV12-4 and TRBJ1-2; D is unresolved. The V and J ends lost 5 bases and 4 bases respectively, with 11 bases between them. This CDR3 has 13 amino acids. In DNA, the CDR3 is TGTGCCAGCAGTCCCCGGGAGCTCTATGGCTACACCTTC. Amino acids: CASSPRELYGYTF.

This clonotype was counted only a few times. The chain links TRBV5-1 to TRBJ1-2; a possible D gene is TRBD1 (5 bases). This CDR3 spans 15 amino acids. The germline CDR1 and CDR2 sequences are SGHRS and YFSETQ. Deletions cut 0 bases from V and 0 bases from J, with 9 bases between. The CDR3 sequence is CASSLAPGSNYGYTF. The CDR3 nucleotides are TGCGCCAGCAGCTTGGCCCCAGGGTCTAACTATGGCTACACCTTC.

The chain employs TRBV18 and TRBJ2-5; tentatively, D is TRBD2 (5 bases). This CDR3 region has 12 residues. Per the germline V gene, CDR1 is KGHSH and CDR2 is LQKENI. V was shortened by 3 bases and J by 8 bases, with 10 bases between the two germline ends. The CDR3 sequence: CASSPAGKTQYF. Written as DNA, the CDR3 is TGTGCCAGCTCACCGGCCGGGAAAACCCAGTACTTC. Drawing the rest from reference TRBV18 and TRBJ2-5, the complete variable domain is NAGVMQNPRHLVRRRGQEARLRCSPMKGHSHVYWYRQLPEEGLKFMVYLQKENIIDESGMPKERFSAEFPKEGPSILRIQQVVRGDSAAYFCASSPAGKTQYFGPGTRLLVL.

There are a few counts of this clonotype. The rearrangement joins TRBV24-1 to TRBJ1-5; D is uncertain. V lost 3 bases and J lost 3, with 8 bases in between. Germline values: CDR1 KGHDR, CDR2 SFDVKD. CDR3 length: 14 residues. The CDR3 here is CATSDQGINQPQHF. CDR3 sequence (DNA): TGTGCCACCAGTGATCAAGGCATCAATCAGCCCCAGCATTTT.

This clonotype was seen only a few times. This sequence joins TRBV18 and TRBJ2-5; D perhaps matches TRBD1 (6 bases). Between the trimmed V and J ends, which lost 4 bases and 1 base, there was a span of 7 bases. The CDR3 runs 13 residues. Germline-derived CDR1 and CDR2 are KGHSH and LQKENI. The CDR3 reads CASSRQAQETQYF. CDR3 DNA sequence: TGTGCCAGCTCACGACAGGCCCAAGAGACCCAGTACTTC.

The CDR3 protein is CASSPTIRWYNEQFF. The CDR3, as DNA: TGTGCCAGCAGTCCGACTATCCGGTGGTACAATGAGCAGTTCTTC. V gene TRBV5-8 combines with J gene TRBJ2-1; TRBD2 might be the D (5 bases). Germline assignment: CDR1 SGHTS and CDR2 YDEGEE. The V gene lost 5 bases and the J gene lost 4 bases, with 16 bases spanning the gap. CDR3 size: 15 residues.

This chain joins TRBV7-2 and TRBJ2-7; TRBD2 aligns across 11 bases. V lost 2 bases to trimming and J lost 6 bases; unmatched junction nucleotides: 6. Germline-derived CDR1 and CDR2 are SGHTA and FQGNSA. The CDR3 is 15 residues long. The CDR3 DNA is TGTGCCAGCAGCTTACTTACTAGCGGGAGAGGCGAGCAGTACTTC. Amino acids: CASSLLTSGRGEQYF.

The CDR3 protein is CASRLAGLLDTQYF. CDR3 nucleotides: TGTGCCAGCAGACTAGCGGGATTACTAGATACGCAGTATTTT. The rearrangement joins TRBV6-1 to TRBJ2-3; 10 bases agree with TRBD2. CDR3 length: 14 amino acids. The germline V gene has CDR1 MNHNS and CDR2 SASEGT. The J segment lost 5 bases and the V segment lost 6 bases, leaving 5 bases of the junction unmatched.

V usage is TRBV9 and J usage is TRBJ2-1; no definite D call. CDR1 is SGDLS, CDR2 YYNGEE, per germline. The CDR3 has 13 residues. Trimming pared 0 bases from V and 9 bases from J, leaving 10 bases between. This CDR3 is CASSVVESGEQFF. The CDR3 region has the DNA TGTGCCAGCAGCGTAGTGGAGTCTGGTGAGCAGTTCTTC.

The CDR3, as DNA: TGCGCCAGCAGCAGAGCGGACAGCTCCTACGAGCAGTACTTC. It specifies CASSRADSSYEQYF. The gene calls are TRBV5-1 and TRBJ2-7, with D possibly matching TRBD1 (6 bases). CDR1 is SGHRS and CDR2 is YFSETQ in the germline V gene. Trimming took off 4 bases at V and 0 bases at J, with 11 bases between the two ends. This CDR3 is 14 amino acids long.

This clonotype was observed many times. The chain combines TRBV18 with TRBJ1-6; D is possibly TRBD1 (5 bases). The germline gives CDR1 KGHSH, CDR2 LQKENI. The CDR3 is 16 residues long. V was shortened by 4 bases and J by 7 bases, with 17 bases between the two germline ends. CDR3 in amino acids: CASSLLDNARNSPLHF. The CDR3 DNA follows: TGTGCCAGCTCACTCCTGGACAATGCGAGGAATTCACCCCTCCACTTT. The full variable domain, its missing parts supplied by reference TRBV18 and TRBJ1-6, is NAGVMQNPRHLVRRRGQEARLRCSPMKGHSHVYWYRQLPEEGLKFMVYLQKENIIDESGMPKERFSAEFPKEGPSILRIQQVVRGDSAAYFCASSLLDNARNSPLHFGNGTRLTVT.